This is a list of T cell receptor beta chains from one sample in a study of blood T cell repertoires in COVID-19. Sequencing used immunoSEQ multiplex PCR; TCRdb keeps in-frame clones, though not all of them. The table lists 95,000 to 150,000 clones, around 83% of them singletons. The sequenced sample consisted of PBMCs or T cells enriched from blood (not recorded which). All receptors come from a woman aged 25 to 39 who had recovered from COVID-19. CDR3s include the opening cysteine and the closing phenylalanine or tryptophan. Fields, in order: CDR3 DNA, CDR3 protein, D gene, J gene, clone size, V gene. A D gene is named only where the DNA matches it firmly. The listing skips clone size in some rows; elsewhere it reads once, few, many or a size class.

TGTGCCAGCAGACGGAGCCTGAACACTGAAGCTTTCTTT CASRRSLNTEAFF . TRBJ1-1 . TRBV5-8
TGTGCCAGCAGCCAAGCGGACTGGCGGGGGAATGAGCAGTTCTTC CASSQADWRGNEQFF TRBD2 TRBJ2-1 few TRBV4-2
TGTGCCAGCAGCTTGGCCTGGGGAGGACTCCACTTC CASSLAWGGLHF . TRBJ1-2 . TRBV5-4
TGTGCCAGCAGCCAAGCACAGGGGGCCTACTACGAGCAGTACTTC CASSQAQGAYYEQYF TRBD1 TRBJ2-7 . TRBV4-2
TGTGCCAGCAGCCCGCTAGCGGGAGGGTACAATGAGCAGTTCTTC CASSPLAGGYNEQFF TRBD2 TRBJ2-1 few TRBV6-4
TGTGCCAGCGGGACAGGGAACGGTGGCTACACCTTC CASGTGNGGYTF TRBD1 TRBJ1-2 . TRBV2
TGTGCCAGTAGTATACAGGTGAACACTGAAGCTTTCTTT CASSIQVNTEAFF . TRBJ1-1 . TRBV19
TGTGCCAGCAGCCAGGACAGGGGCCTCTTCAACTATGGCTACACCTTC CASSQDRGLFNYGYTF TRBD1 TRBJ1-2 once TRBV7-8
TGTGCCTGGAATAGGGGCTCAGGGAGGCCCGGGGAGCTGTTTTTT CAWNRGSGRPGELFF . TRBJ2-2 . TRBV30
TGTGCCAGCAGCTTACGTGGGACAGCACCTTACGAGCAGTACTTC CASSLRGTAPYEQYF TRBD1 TRBJ2-7 . TRBV7-3
TGCGCCAGCAGCTTGCGGGGGATTGGCGAGACCCAGTACTTC CASSLRGIGETQYF . TRBJ2-5 . TRBV5-1
TGTGCCAGCAGCTTAGGGCACCGGGTCACGTACGAGCAGTACTTC CASSLGHRVTYEQYF . TRBJ2-7 . TRBV7-2
TGTGCCAGCTCACCTCTAGGACAGGGCGGTTCACCCCTCCACTTT CASSPLGQGGSPLHF TRBD1 TRBJ1-6 . TRBV18
TGTGCCAGCAGCCTACGACTAGCGGGAGTTCCAAATGAGCAGTTCTTC CASSLRLAGVPNEQFF TRBD2 TRBJ2-1 . TRBV3-1/TRBV3-2
TGTGCCAGCAGCGAGGACAGGGCGTACCAAGAGACCCAGTACTTC CASSEDRAYQETQYF TRBD1 TRBJ2-5 few TRBV14
TGTGCCAGCACTGGCGGGATTAGCTACGAGCAGTACTTC CASTGGISYEQYF . TRBJ2-7 . TRBV28
TGTGCCAGCAGCCCAGAAGGGTTTCGGGGGACCCAGTACTTC CASSPEGFRGTQYF . TRBJ2-5 . TRBV9
TGTGCCAGCAGTGCTAGCGGGAGCGGAGAAAATGAGCAGTTCTTC CASSASGSGENEQFF TRBD2 TRBJ2-1 . TRBV6-4
TGTGCCAGCAGCTTCCGGGACAGGGCCTGGAAACTGTTTTTT CASSFRDRAWKLFF TRBD1 TRBJ1-4 few TRBV5-6
TGTGCCAGCAGCCCGGGACAGGGGGAAACCGGGGAGCTGTTTTTT CASSPGQGETGELFF TRBD1 TRBJ2-2 . TRBV3-1/TRBV3-2
TGTGCCAGTAGAACTAGCGGGTGGGGTAGGAGCGGGGAGCTGTTTTTT CASRTSGWGRSGELFF TRBD2 TRBJ2-2 few TRBV19
TGTGCCAGCAGCTTTGAGCGGGGGCCGAACACCGGGGAGCTGTTTTTT CASSFERGPNTGELFF TRBD2 TRBJ2-2 . TRBV7-8
TGCGCCAGCAGCTGGGGGTATAGCGGGAGAGGCGACAATGAGCAGTTCTTC CASSWGYSGRGDNEQFF TRBD2 TRBJ2-1 . TRBV5-1